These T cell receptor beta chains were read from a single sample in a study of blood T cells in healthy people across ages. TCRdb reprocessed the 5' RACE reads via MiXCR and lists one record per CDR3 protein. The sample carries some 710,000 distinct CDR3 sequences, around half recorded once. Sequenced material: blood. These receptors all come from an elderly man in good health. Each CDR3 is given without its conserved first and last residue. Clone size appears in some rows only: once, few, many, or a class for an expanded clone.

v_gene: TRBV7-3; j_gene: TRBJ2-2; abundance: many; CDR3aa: ASSGGPRGELF
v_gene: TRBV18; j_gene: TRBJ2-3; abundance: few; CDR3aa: ASSPPGRGKDTQY
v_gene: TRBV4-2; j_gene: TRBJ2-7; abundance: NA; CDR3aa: ASSQASGSLDEQY
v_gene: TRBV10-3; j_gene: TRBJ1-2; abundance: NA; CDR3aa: AISLQDTNYGYT
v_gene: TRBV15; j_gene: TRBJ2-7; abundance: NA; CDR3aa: ATSRDQQGYIQQY
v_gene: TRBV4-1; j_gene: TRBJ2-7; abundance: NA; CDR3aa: ASSQGNRADYEQY
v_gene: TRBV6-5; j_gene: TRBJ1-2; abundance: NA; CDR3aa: ASSTRQHGYT
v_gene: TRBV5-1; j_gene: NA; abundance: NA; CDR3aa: ASRVRVEETQY
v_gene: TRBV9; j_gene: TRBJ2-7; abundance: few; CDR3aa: ASSVPGQTHNEQY
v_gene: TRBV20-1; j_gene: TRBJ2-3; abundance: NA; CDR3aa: SARDLVLAGAVNTQY
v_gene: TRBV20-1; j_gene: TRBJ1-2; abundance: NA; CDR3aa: SARPYRGLSDGYT
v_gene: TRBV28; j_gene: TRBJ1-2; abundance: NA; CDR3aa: ASSFIPLSGGGYT
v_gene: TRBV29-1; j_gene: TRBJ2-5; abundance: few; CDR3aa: SVEWTSGTQY
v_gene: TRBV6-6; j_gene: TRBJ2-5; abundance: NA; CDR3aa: ASSYAGEETQY
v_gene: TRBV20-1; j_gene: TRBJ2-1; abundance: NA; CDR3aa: SAEDRGGFSYNEQF
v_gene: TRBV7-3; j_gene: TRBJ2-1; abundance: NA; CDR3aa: ASSLGPRDRGETQF
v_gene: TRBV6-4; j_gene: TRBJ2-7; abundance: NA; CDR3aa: ASSGIGGRSTYEQY
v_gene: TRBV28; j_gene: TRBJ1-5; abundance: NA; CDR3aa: ASSLRDISNQPQH
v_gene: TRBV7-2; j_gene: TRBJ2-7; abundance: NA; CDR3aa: ASSLGGQFYEQY
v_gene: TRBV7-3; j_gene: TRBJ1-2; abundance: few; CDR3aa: ASSAGGGYGYT
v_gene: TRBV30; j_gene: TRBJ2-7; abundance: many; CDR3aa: AWSKRVYEQY
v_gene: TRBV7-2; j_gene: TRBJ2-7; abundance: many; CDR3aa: ASSLGRGDEQY
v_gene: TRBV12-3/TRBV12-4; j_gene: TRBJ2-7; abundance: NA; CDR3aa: AGSLEGVRISYEQY
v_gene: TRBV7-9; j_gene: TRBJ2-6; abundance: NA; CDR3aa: ASSPRGGGGANVLT
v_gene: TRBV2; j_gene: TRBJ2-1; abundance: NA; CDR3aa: ASIARANEQF
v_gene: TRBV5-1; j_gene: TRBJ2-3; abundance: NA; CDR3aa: ASSSDPGRSVDTQY
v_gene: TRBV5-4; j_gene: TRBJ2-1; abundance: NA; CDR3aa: ASSLPSGGSSDNEQF
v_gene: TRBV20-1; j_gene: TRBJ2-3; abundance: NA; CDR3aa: SAPRGETSTDTQY
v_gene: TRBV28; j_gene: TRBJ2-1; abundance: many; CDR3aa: ASTGLAGEAF
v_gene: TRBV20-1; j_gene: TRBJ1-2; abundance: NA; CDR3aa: SASSRGQNT
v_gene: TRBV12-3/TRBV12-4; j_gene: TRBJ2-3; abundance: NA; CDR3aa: ASSGRFGREMTDTQY
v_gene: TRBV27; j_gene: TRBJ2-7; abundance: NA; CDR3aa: ASNLRVAGDLSYEQY
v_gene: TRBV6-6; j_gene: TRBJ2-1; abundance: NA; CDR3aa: ASSYSIAGVYNEQF
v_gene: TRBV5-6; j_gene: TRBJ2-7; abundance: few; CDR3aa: ASSAISGGNYEQY
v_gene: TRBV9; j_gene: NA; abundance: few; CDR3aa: ASSVETGTNSIQY
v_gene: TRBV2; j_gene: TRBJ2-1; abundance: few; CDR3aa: ASTLLAGVSEQF
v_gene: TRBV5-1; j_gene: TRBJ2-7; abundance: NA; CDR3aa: ASGPGDRIYDEQY
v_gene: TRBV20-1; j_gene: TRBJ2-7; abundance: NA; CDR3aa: SAQGGEADYEQY
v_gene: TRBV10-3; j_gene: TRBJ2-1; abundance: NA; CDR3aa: AISEGGLYNEQF
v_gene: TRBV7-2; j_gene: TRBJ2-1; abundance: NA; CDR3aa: ASSSSQRYNEQF
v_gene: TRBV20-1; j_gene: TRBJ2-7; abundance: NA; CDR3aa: SARGFGQFYEQY
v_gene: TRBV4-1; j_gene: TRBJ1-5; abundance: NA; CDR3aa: ASSQEVSRQPQH
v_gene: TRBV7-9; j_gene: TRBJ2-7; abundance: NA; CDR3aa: ASSLGPLETKY
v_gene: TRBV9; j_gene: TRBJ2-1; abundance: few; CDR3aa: ASSVGLAGGRMGSYNEQF
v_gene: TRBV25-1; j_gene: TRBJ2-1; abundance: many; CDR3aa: ASSEYTRGSVEQF
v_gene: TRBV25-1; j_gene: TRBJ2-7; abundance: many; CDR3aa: ASSEYRDSPRQY
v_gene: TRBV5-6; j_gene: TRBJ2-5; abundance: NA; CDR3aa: ASSLDLMAPETQY
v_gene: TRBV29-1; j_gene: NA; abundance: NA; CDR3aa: SVDVSGGQETQF
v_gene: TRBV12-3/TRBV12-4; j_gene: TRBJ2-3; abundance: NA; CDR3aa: ASSFLGGRGMTDTQY
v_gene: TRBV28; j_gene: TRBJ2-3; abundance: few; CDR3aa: ASRPVGDTQY
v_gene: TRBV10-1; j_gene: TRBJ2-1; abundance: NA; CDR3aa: ASSVFLGQQF
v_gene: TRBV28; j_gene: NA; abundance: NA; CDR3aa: ASRPPQGLRGEQY